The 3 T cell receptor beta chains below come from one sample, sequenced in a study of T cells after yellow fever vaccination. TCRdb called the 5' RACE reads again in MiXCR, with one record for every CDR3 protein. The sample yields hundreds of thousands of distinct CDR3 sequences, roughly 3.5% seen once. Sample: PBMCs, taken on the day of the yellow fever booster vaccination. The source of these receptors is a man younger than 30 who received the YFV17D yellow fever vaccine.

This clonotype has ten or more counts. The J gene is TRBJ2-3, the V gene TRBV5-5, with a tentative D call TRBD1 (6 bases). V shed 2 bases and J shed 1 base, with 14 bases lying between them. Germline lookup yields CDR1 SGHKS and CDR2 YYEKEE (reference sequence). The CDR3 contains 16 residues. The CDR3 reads CASSFLQGLGTDTQYF. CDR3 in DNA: TGTGCCAGCAGCTTCCTCCAGGGGCTAGGCACAGATACGCAGTATTTT.

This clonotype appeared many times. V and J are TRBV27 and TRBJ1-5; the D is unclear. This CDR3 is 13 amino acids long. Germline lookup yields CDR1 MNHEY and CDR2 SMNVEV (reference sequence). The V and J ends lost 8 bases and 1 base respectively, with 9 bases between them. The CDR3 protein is CASCMGSNQPQHF. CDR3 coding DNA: TGTGCCAGCTGTATGGGCAGCAATCAGCCCCAGCATTTT.

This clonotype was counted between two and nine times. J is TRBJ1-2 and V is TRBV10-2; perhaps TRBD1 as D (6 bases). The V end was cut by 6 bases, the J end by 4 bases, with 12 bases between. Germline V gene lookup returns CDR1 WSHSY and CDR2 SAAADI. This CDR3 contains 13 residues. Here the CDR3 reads CASRQGISYGYTF. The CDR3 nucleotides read TGCGCCAGCAGACAGGGTATTAGCTATGGCTACACCTTC.